These 21 T cell receptor beta chains were all obtained from the same sample, sequenced in a study of blood T cell repertoires in COVID-19. The protocol was immunoSEQ multiplex PCR, while the TCRdb copy is restricted to in-frame clones and leaves out a portion. The sample records some 48,000 clones, around four fifths being singletons. Material for sequencing was peripheral blood. The receptors originated from a human donor in a cohort sampled during active COVID-19.

J is TRBJ1-2 and V is TRBV12-3 or TRBV12-4, with D maybe TRBD1 (6 bases). The CDR3 sequence is 12 residues long. V dropped 5 bases and J dropped 7 bases, with 11 bases sitting between them. The CDR3, as DNA: TGTGCCAGCAGTGCAGGGGTCGGTGGCTACACCTTC. This encodes CASSAGVGGYTF.

The chain combines TRBV7-8 with TRBJ2-3; D is undetermined. Germline CDR1 is SGHVS and CDR2 is FQNEAQ. The V and J ends lost 3 bases and 2 bases respectively, with 6 bases between them. CDR3 size: 13 residues. The CDR3 DNA follows: TGTGCCAGCAGCTTGGCACCCACAGATACGCAGTATTTT. The encoded protein is CASSLAPTDTQYF.

V gene TRBV12-3 or TRBV12-4 combines with J gene TRBJ2-7, with a possible D match to TRBD2 (7 bases). This CDR3 has 13 residues. Deletions cut 3 bases from V and 2 bases from J, with 8 bases between. DNA of the CDR3: TGTGCCAGCAGTTTCGGGGGGCCCTACGAGCAGTACTTC. This encodes CASSFGGPYEQYF.

This chain links TRBV4-1 with TRBJ1-3; 8 bases are shared with TRBD1. J was trimmed by 2 bases and V by 4 bases; bases with no gene match: 4. The V gene's germline CDR1 is MGHRA and CDR2 YSYEKL. There are 15 residues in the CDR3. CDR3 DNA: TGCGCCAGCAGCCGGGGACAGGTAGCTGGAAACACCATATATTTT. It translates to CASSRGQVAGNTIYF.

The chain is built from TRBV6-5 and TRBJ1-5; 7 bases map to TRBD1. This CDR3 is 15 amino acids long. The germline V gene encodes CDR1 MNHEY and CDR2 SVGAGI. With 6 bases clipped from V and 6 bases from J, the junction kept 11 bases outside the gene matches. CDR3 DNA: TGTGCCAGCAGCCAACAGGGGATTGGAAGTCAGCCCCAGCATTTT. Translated, it gives CASSQQGIGSQPQHF.

The CDR3 region is CASSYTGTSGGTDTQYF. The CDR3 nucleotides are TGTGCCAGCAGCTACACCGGGACTAGCGGGGGTACAGATACGCAGTATTTT. The gene calls are TRBV4-2 and TRBJ2-3; TRBD2 agrees at 14 bases. Germline loops: CDR1 LGHNA, CDR2 YNFKEQ. J was trimmed by 3 bases and V by 5 bases; bases with no gene match: 7. The CDR3 spans 17 residues.

The chain employs TRBV18 and TRBJ1-3; 8 positions match TRBD1. The CDR3 loop spans 15 amino acids. The V and J ends lost 3 bases and 2 bases, in that order; junction bases with no gene match: 3. Germline assignment: CDR1 KGHSH and CDR2 LQKENI. The CDR3 is CASSPTTGAGNTIYF. The DNA of the CDR3 is TGTGCCAGCTCACCCACGACAGGGGCTGGAAACACCATATATTTT.

This clone has just a few counts. The rearrangement joins TRBV2 to TRBJ2-7; a possible D gene is TRBD1 (5 bases). V lost 8 bases and J 7 bases, leaving 21 bases between the germline ends. The CDR3 runs 14 residues. In germline, CDR1 is SNHLY, CDR2 FYNNEI. This chain's CDR3 is CASSATASSGEQYF. CDR3 DNA sequence: TGTGCCAGCTCGGCCACCGCGTCATCAGGGGAGCAGTACTTC.

This rearrangement joins TRBV30 to TRBJ2-1; D might be TRBD2 (5 bases). V was trimmed by 2 bases and J by 5 bases, leaving 16 bases between them. The CDR3 is 15 amino acids. Germline CDR1 is GTSNPN and CDR2 is SVGIG (reference sequence). CDR3 loop: CAWSRASSGHNEQFF. The CDR3 nucleotides are TGTGCCTGGAGTCGTGCTAGCTCTGGACACAATGAGCAGTTCTTC.

This clone was counted only a few times. The chain is built from TRBV14 and TRBJ2-2; 8 bases line up with TRBD2. Trimming removed 4 bases from V and 5 bases from J; junction bases left unmatched: 15. Germline CDR1 SGHDN, CDR2 FVKESK. This CDR3 contains 18 residues. The CDR3 bases are TGTGCCAGCAGCCCCCTCCAAGGGCGGGGGGTGAAGACCGGGGAGCTGTTTTTT. Translating gives CASSPLQGRGVKTGELFF. The full variable domain, in which reference TRBV14 and TRBJ2-2 provide the parts outside the CDR3, is EAGVTQFPSHSVIEKGQTVTLRCDPISGHDNLYWYRRVMGKEIKFLLHFVKESKQDESGMPNNRFLAERTGGTYSTLKVQPAELEDSGVYFCASSPLQGRGVKTGELFFGEGSRLTVL.

V and J are TRBV10-3 and TRBJ2-7; 10 bases are shared with TRBD2. The CDR3 covers 15 residues. V lost 8 bases to trimming and J lost 6 bases; unmatched junction nucleotides: 13. The germline V gene has CDR1 ENHRY and CDR2 SYGVKD. The CDR3 DNA sequence: TGTGCCATCCTACAAAGCGGGGGGGCCATCGGCGAGCAGTACTTC. This sequence encodes CAILQSGGAIGEQYF.

The rearrangement uses TRBV20-1 and TRBJ1-1; unclear D gene. V lost 3 bases and J 4 bases, leaving 9 bases between the germline ends. Germline CDR1 reads DFQATT; CDR2 reads SNEGSKA (reference sequence). The CDR3 is made up of 12 amino acids. The CDR3 loop is CSASPFRTEAFF. DNA of the CDR3: TGCAGTGCTAGTCCCTTTCGCACTGAAGCTTTCTTT.

The chain has TRBV19 and TRBJ2-7; possibly TRBD1 for D (5 bases). CDR1 and CDR2 (germline): LNHDA, SQIVND (reference sequence). Trimming took off 4 bases at V and 2 bases at J, with 15 bases between the two ends. The CDR3 contains 15 residues. DNA of the CDR3: TGTGCCAGTAGTACCGGCCGAGAGACAGCCTACGAGCAGTACTTC. It translates to CASSTGRETAYEQYF.

This clone was recorded once. The CDR3 protein is CASTLHPGQGAQGYTF. CDR3 in DNA: TGTGCCAGCACCCTTCATCCGGGACAGGGGGCGCAAGGCTACACCTTC. The chain is built from TRBV2 and TRBJ1-2; 12 positions match TRBD1. Germline V gives CDR1 SNHLY, CDR2 FYNNEI. V lost 7 bases, J lost 8 bases, and 14 bases stayed unmatched. The length of the CDR3 is 16 residues.

V and J are TRBV10-2 and TRBJ2-5, with D perhaps TRBD1 (5 bases). CDR1 WSHSY and CDR2 SAAADI come from the germline V gene. V lost 4 bases, J lost 5 bases, and 17 bases lay in between. The CDR3 sequence is 15 residues long. The CDR3 coding sequence is TGCGCCAGCAGTGTTGGCGGTGTGTCAGGGGAGACCCAGTACTTC. This sequence encodes CASSVGGVSGETQYF.

The chain is built from TRBV27 and TRBJ1-1; 11 nucleotides match TRBD1. The CDR3 extends over 16 amino acids. The J segment lost 0 bases and the V segment lost 7 bases, leaving 7 bases of the junction unmatched. Germline V gives CDR1 MNHEY, CDR2 SMNVEV (reference sequence). The CDR3 loop reads CASKRDRGAMNTEAFF. The CDR3 bases are TGTGCCAGCAAACGGGACAGGGGGGCAATGAACACTGAAGCTTTCTTT.

The chain combines TRBV7-2 with TRBJ1-4, with D tentatively TRBD1 (6 bases). V dropped 2 bases and J dropped 8 bases, with 18 bases sitting between them. Germline V lookup: CDR1 SGHTA, CDR2 FQGNSA. CDR3 size: 16 residues. The chain's CDR3 is CASSLNLAGVKEKLFF. CDR3 DNA sequence: TGTGCCAGCAGCTTAAACTTAGCAGGGGTAAAGGAAAAACTGTTTTTT. Complete variable domain (other parts from reference TRBV7-2 and TRBJ1-4): GAGVSQSPSNKVTEKGKDVELRCDPISGHTALYWYRQSLGQGLEFLIYFQGNSAPDKSGLPSDRFSAERTGGSVSTLTIQRTQQEDSAVYLCASSLNLAGVKEKLFFGSGTQLSVL.

This clone was picked up a small number of times. V gene TRBV11-2 combines with J gene TRBJ2-3; the match to TRBD2 covers 10 bases. This CDR3 is 16 amino acids long. J was trimmed by 0 bases and V by 6 bases; bases with no gene match: 6. Germline V CDR1 and CDR2: SGHAT, FQNNGV. CDR3 sequence: CASRNLAGASTDTQYF. CDR3 bases: TGTGCCAGCAGAAATCTAGCGGGGGCGAGCACAGATACGCAGTATTTT.

J is TRBJ2-7 and V is TRBV19; 10 nucleotides align to TRBD1. The J segment lost 6 bases and the V segment lost 7 bases, leaving 3 bases of the junction unmatched. The length of the CDR3 is 12 residues. From germline, CDR1 is LNHDA and CDR2 SQIVND (reference sequence). The CDR3 sequence: CASKDRGSEQYF. In DNA form, the CDR3 reads TGTGCCAGTAAGGACAGGGGGTCCGAGCAGTACTTC.

Worth noting for this clone: A read error may account for a junction end that differs from germline. The chain uses TRBV7-7 and TRBJ2-1; 9 bases are a match to TRBD1. Germline V gene sequence: CDR1 SSHAT, CDR2 FNYEAQ (reference sequence). This CDR3 has 16 residues. The CDR3 sequence is CASSLAWGQGYNEQFF. As DNA, the CDR3 is TGTGCTAGCAGCTTAGCCTGGGGACAGGGCTACAATGAGCAGTTCTTC.

This clone has just one count. The gene calls are TRBV6-5 and TRBJ1-1; a possible D gene is TRBD1 (5 bases). V gave up 4 bases and J gave up 6 bases, with 12 bases separating them. The length of the CDR3 is 13 residues. Germline V gene data show CDR1 as MNHEY and CDR2 as SVGAGI. CDR3 in amino acids: CASSWGHGAEAFF. The CDR3 DNA reads as TGTGCCAGCAGTTGGGGCCATGGCGCTGAAGCTTTCTTT.